This T cell receptor (beta chain) is drawn from a study of T-cell reconstitution after alpha-beta-depleted transplantation in children. General study points: Day-60 TCRbeta diversity that was high in some patients was derived from surviving recipient T cells and thymic progenitors. By about two months after transplant, alpha-beta T cells reportedly arose from several hundred graft clones that had expanded. A year post-transplant, T-cell counts and diversity derived mostly from newly produced T cells.

On this clonotype itself: Its target is not known.

Unique molecular identifiers were incorporated during preparation of the TCRbeta library. TCRdb re-called the PCR reads through MiXCR, storing one row per CDR3 protein. This sample has fewer than 350,000 distinct CDR3 sequences; about 9.4% occur once, and the top ten carry over 6%. The V and J ends lost 5 bases and 2 bases respectively, with 6 bases between them. Germline V gives CDR1 MNHNS, CDR2 SASEGT. The CDR3 loop spans 13 amino acids. The specimen comprised PBMCs, sampled before TCRalphabeta/CD19-depleted stem cell transplant. This sequence was found in a boy under three years old with acute myeloid leukemia, due to receive a stem cell transplant. The chain carries TRBV6-1 and TRBJ2-2; unclear D gene. DNA of the CDR3: TGTGCCAGCAGTCAGAGTAACACCGGGGAGCTGTTTTTT. Encoded protein: CASSQSNTGELFF.